The present T cell receptor beta chain was sequenced within a study of post-analysis software for immune sequencing data. Looking at the study overall: As for disease course, relapsing-remitting, secondary progressive and progressive-relapsing multiple sclerosis were all included. The study, taken as a whole, reports: Versus controls, multiple sclerosis patients showed significantly lower diversity (normalized Chao1). Samples prepared in the same batch strongly co-clustered by F measure. TRBV segments more frequent in patients than in controls numbered about five and included TRBV5-6, TRBV5-1 and TRBV20-1.

TCR beta libraries were prepared from cDNA with unique molecular identifiers. TCRdb fed the PCR reads into MiXCR, producing one record per CDR3 protein. The table records 650,000 to 850,000 distinct CDR3 sequences, just over 45% of them present only once. This clonotype was detected a few times. Its target is unknown. Trimming took off 4 bases at V and 6 bases at J, with 10 bases between the two ends. The CDR3 loop spans 12 amino acids. Material for sequencing was blood. The V gene is TRBV12-3 or TRBV12-4, the J gene TRBJ2-7; D unresolved. This TCR was recovered from a girl aged 5-17 years with multiple sclerosis. The CDR3 DNA sequence: TGTGCCAGCAGTTCCCTGGGGTCCGAGCAGTACTTC. This sequence encodes CASSSLGSEQYF.